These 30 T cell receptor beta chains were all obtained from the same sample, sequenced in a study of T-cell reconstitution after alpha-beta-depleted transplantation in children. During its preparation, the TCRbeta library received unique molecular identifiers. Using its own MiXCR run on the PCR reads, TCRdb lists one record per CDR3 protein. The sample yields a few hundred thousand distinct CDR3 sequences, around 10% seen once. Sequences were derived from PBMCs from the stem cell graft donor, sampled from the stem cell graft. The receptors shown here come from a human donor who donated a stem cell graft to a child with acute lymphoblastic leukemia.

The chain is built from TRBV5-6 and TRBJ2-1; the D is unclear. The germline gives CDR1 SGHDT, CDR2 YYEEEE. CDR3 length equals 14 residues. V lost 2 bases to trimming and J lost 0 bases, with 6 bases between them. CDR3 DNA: TGTGCCAGCAGCTTAAGGGACTCCTACAATGAGCAGTTCTTC. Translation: CASSLRDSYNEQFF.

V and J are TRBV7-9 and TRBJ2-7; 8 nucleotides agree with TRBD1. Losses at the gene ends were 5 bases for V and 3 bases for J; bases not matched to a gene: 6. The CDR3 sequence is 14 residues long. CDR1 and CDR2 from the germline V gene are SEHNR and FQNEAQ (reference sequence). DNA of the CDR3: TGTGCCAGCAGCCCGAAAGGACAGGGCTACGAGCAGTACTTC. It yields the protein CASSPKGQGYEQYF.

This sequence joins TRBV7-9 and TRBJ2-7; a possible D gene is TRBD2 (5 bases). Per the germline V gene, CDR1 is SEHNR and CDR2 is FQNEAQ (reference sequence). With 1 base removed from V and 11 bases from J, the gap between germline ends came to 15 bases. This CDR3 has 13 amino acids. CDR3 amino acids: CASSLEAGVRKYF. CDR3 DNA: TGTGCCAGCAGCTTAGAAGCCGGGGTGAGAAAGTACTTC.

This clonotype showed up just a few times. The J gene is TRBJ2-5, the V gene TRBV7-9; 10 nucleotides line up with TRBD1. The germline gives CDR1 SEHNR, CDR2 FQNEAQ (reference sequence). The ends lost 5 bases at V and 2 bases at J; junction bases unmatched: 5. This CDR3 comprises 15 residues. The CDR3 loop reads CASSNRDRGQETQYF. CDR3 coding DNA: TGTGCCAGCAGCAACCGGGACAGGGGTCAAGAGACCCAGTACTTC. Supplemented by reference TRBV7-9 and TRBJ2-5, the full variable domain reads DTGVSQNPRHKITKRGQNVTFRCDPISEHNRLYWYRQTLGQGPEFLTYFQNEAQLEKSRLLSDRFSAERPKGSFSTLEIQRTEQGDSAMYLCASSNRDRGQETQYFGPGTRLLVL.

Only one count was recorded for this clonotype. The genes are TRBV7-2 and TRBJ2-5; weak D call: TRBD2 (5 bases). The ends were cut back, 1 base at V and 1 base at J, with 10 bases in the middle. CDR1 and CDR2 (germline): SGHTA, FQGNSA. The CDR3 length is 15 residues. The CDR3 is CASSLEPGIQETQYF. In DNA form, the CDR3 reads TGTGCCAGCAGCTTAGAGCCCGGGATCCAAGAGACCCAGTACTTC.

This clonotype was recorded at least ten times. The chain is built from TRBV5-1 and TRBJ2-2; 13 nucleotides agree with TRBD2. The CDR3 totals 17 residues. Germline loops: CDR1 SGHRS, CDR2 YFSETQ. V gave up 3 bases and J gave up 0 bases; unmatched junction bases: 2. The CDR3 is CASSSGLAGANTGELFF. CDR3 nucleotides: TGCGCCAGCAGCTCCGGACTAGCGGGGGCGAACACCGGGGAGCTGTTTTTT. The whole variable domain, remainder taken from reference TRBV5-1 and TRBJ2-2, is KAGVTQTPRYLIKTRGQQVTLSCSPISGHRSVSWYQQTPGQGLQFLFEYFSETQRNKGNFPGRFSGRQFSNSRSEMNVSTLELGDSALYLCASSSGLAGANTGELFFGEGSRLTVL.

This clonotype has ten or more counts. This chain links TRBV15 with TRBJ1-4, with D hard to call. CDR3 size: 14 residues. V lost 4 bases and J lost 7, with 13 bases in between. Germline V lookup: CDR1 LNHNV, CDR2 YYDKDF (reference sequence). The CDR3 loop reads CATSNGIQSEKLFF. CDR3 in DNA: TGTGCCACCAGCAACGGGATCCAAAGTGAAAAACTGTTTTTT.

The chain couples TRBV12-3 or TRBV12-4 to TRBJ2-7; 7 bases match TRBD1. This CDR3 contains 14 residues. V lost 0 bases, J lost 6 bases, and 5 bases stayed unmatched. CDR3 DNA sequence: TGTGCCAGCAGTTTAGCGTTAGACAGGGCCGAGCAGTACTTC. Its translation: CASSLALDRAEQYF.

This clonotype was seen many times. CDR3 in amino acids: CASRENRGWLYEQYF. In DNA, the CDR3 is TGTGCCAGCAGGGAGAACAGGGGATGGTTGTACGAGCAGTACTTC. V is TRBV28 and J is TRBJ2-7; 7 bases fit TRBD1. In germline, CDR1 is MDHEN, CDR2 SYDVKM. This CDR3 region has 15 residues. V lost 6 bases, J lost 4 bases, and 12 bases stayed unmatched.

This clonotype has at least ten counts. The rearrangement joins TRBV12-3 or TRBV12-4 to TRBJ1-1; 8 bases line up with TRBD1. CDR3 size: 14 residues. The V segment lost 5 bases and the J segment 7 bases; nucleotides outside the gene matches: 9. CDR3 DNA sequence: TGTGCCAGCAGTCCACAGGGACAGGAGAATGAAGCTTTCTTT. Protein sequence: CASSPQGQENEAFF.

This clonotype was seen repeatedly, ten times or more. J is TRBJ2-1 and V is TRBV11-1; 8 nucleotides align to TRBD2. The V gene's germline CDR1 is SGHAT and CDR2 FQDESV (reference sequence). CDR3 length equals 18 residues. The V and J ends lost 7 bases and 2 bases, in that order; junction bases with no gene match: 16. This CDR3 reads CASKHRGGGVPPYNEQFF. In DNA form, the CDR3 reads TGTGCCAGCAAACACCGGGGGGGCGGAGTCCCCCCCTACAATGAGCAGTTCTTC.

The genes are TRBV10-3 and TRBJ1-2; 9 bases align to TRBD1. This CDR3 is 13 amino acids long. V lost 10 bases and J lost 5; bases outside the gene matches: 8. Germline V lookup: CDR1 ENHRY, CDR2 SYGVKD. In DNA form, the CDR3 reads TGTGCCAGTGGGGACAGGGATGATTATGGCTACACCTTC. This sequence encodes CASGDRDDYGYTF.

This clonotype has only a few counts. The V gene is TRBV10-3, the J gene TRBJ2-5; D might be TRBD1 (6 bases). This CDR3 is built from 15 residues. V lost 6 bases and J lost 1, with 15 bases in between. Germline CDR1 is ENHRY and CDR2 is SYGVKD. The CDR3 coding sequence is TGTGCCATCAGGCCGGGACAAGCAAGCCAAGAGACCCAGTACTTC. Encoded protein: CAIRPGQASQETQYF.

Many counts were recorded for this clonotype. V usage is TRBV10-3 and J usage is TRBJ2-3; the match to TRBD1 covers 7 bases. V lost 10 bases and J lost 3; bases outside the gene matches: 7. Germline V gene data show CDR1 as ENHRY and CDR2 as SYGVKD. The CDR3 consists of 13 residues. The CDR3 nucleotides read TGTGCCACACGACAGGGTGGTACAGATACGCAGTATTTT. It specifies CATRQGGTDTQYF.

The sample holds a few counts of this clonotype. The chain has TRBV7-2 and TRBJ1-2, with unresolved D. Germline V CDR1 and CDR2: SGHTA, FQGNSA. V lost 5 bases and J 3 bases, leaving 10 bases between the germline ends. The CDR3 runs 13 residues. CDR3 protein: CASSRPADYGYTF. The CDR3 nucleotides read TGTGCCAGCAGCCGGCCAGCAGACTATGGCTACACCTTC.

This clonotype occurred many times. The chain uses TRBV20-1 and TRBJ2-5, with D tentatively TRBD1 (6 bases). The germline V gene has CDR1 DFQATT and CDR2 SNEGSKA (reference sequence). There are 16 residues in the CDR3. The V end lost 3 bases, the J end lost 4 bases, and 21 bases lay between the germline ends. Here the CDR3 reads CSARFTGSRSRETQYF. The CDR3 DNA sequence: TGCAGTGCTAGGTTTACAGGGTCAAGGTCGCGAGAGACCCAGTACTTC.

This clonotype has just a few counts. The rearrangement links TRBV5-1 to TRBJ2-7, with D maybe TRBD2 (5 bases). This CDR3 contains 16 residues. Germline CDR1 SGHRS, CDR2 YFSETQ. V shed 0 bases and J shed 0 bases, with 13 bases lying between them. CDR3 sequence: CASSLVSGRGSYEQYF. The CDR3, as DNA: TGCGCCAGCAGCTTGGTATCGGGAAGAGGCTCCTACGAGCAGTACTTC. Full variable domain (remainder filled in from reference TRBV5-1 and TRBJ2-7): KAGVTQTPRYLIKTRGQQVTLSCSPISGHRSVSWYQQTPGQGLQFLFEYFSETQRNKGNFPGRFSGRQFSNSRSEMNVSTLELGDSALYLCASSLVSGRGSYEQYFGPGTRLTVT.

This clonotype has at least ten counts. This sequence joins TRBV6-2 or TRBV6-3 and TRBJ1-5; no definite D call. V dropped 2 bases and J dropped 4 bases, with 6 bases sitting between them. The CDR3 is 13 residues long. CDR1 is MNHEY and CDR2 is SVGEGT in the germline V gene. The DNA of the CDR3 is TGTGCCAGCAGTTACACAGAGAATCAGCCCCAGCATTTT. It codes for CASSYTENQPQHF.

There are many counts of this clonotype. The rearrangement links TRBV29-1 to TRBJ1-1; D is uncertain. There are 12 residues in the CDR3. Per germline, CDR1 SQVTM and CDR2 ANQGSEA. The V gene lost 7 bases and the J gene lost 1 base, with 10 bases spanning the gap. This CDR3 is CSGRGQNTEAFF. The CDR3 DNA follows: TGCAGCGGTCGGGGTCAGAACACTGAAGCTTTCTTT.

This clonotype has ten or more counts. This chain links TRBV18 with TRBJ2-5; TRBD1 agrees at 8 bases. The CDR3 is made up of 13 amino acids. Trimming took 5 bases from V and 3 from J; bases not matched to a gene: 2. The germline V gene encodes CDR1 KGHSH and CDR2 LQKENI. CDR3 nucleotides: TGTGCCAGCTCAGGACAGGGCGAAGAGACCCAGTACTTC. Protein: CASSGQGEETQYF.

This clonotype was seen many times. This CDR3 reads CASGPFEAFF. CDR3 nucleotides: TGTGCCAGCGGCCCGTTTGAAGCTTTCTTT. The V call is TRBV7-9, the J call TRBJ1-1; D call uncertain. The germline CDR1 and CDR2 sequences are SEHNR and FQNEAQ (reference sequence). The CDR3 sequence is 10 residues long. Trimming removed 8 bases at V and 7 bases at J, with 8 bases between. The variable domain in full, completed from reference TRBV7-9 and TRBJ1-1, reads DTGVSQNPRHKITKRGQNVTFRCDPISEHNRLYWYRQTLGQGPEFLTYFQNEAQLEKSRLLSDRFSAERPKGSFSTLEIQRTEQGDSAMYLCASGPFEAFFGQGTRLTVV.

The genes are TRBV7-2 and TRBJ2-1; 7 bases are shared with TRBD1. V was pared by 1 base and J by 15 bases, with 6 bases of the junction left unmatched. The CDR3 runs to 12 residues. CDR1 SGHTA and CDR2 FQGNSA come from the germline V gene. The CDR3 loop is CASSLDNRGWFF. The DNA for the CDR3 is TGTGCCAGCAGCTTAGATAACAGGGGATGGTTCTTC.

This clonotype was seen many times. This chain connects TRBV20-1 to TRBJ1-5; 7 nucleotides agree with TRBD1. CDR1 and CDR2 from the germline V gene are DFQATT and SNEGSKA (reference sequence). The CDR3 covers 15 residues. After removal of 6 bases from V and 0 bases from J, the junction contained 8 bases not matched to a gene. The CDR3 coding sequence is TGCAGTGCCGGGGACAGCGGTTATAGCAATCAGCCCCAGCATTTT. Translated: CSAGDSGYSNQPQHF.

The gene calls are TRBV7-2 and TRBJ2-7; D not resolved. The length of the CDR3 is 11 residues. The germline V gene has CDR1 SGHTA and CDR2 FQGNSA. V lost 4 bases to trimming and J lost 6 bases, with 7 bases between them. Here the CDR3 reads CASSSLLEQYF. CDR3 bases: TGTGCCAGCAGCTCCCTACTCGAGCAGTACTTC. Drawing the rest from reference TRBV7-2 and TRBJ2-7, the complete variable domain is GAGVSQSPSNKVTEKGKDVELRCDPISGHTALYWYRQSLGQGLEFLIYFQGNSAPDKSGLPSDRFSAERTGGSVSTLTIQRTQQEDSAVYLCASSSLLEQYFGPGTRLTVT.

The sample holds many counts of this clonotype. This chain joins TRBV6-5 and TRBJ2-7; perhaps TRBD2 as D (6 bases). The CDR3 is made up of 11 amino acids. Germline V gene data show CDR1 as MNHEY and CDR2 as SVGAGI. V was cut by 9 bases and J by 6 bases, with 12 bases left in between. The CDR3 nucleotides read TGTGCCAGTACGGGGAGGTTCGAGCAGTACTTC. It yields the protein CASTGRFEQYF.

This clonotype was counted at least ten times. The CDR3 nucleotides read TGTGCCGGTGGGGACACAGATACGCAGTATTTT. This translates into CAGGDTDTQYF. The chain uses TRBV10-3 and TRBJ2-3; no definite D call. CDR3 length: 11 amino acids. V was shortened by 11 bases and J by 2 bases, with 8 bases between the two germline ends. In germline, CDR1 is ENHRY, CDR2 SYGVKD.

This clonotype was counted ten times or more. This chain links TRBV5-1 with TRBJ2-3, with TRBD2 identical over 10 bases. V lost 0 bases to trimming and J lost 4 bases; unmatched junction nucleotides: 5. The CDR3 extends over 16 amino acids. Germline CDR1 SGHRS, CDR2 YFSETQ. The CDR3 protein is CASSLDLAGASDTQYF. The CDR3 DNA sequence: TGCGCCAGCAGCTTGGACCTAGCGGGGGCATCAGATACGCAGTATTTT.

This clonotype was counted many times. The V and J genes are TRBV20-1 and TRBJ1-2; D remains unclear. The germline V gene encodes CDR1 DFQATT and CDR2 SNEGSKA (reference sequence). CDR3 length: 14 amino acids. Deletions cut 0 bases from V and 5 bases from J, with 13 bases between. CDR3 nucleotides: TGCAGTGCTAGAGAACCGGGCCGAATTTATGGCTACACCTTC. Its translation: CSAREPGRIYGYTF.

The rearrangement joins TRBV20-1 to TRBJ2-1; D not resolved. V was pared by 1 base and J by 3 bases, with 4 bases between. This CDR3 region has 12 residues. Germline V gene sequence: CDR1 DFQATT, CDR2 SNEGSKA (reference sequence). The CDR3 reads CSARGLYNEQFF. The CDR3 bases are TGCAGTGCTAGAGGACTCTACAATGAGCAGTTCTTC.

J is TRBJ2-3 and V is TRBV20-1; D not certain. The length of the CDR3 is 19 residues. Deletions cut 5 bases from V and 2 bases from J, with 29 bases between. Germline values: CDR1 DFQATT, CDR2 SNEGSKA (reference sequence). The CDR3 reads CSARAPGLGNRPNTDTQYF. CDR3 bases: TGCAGTGCTCGGGCTCCGGGCCTAGGGAACCGACCAAACACAGATACGCAGTATTTT.